The clone carrying this T cell receptor (beta chain) turned up a few times. Its target is not known. The data originate from a study of blood T cells in healthy people across ages. Study outcomes and limitations: Roughly linear declines in TCR beta diversity per million T cells occurred with age. Estimated diversity, derived from one million T cells, was regarded as an underestimate.

The CDR3 is made up of 15 amino acids. J gave up 0 bases and V 6 bases, and 4 bases lay outside the gene matches. The second PCR ran about 7 to 12 cycles with a sample-barcoded 5' primer and J-beta primers. TCRdb independently ran MiXCR on the 5' RACE reads; one entry per CDR3 protein. The top ten hold around 21% of the sample, which has 700,000 to 1,000,000 distinct CDR3 sequences, about 42% seen once. The sequence was collected from a man aged 60 to 69 in good health. This sequence joins TRBV12-3 or TRBV12-4 and TRBJ2-7, with 11 positions matching TRBD2. What was sequenced was blood. The DNA of the CDR3 is TGTGCCAGCAGCACGACTAGCGGGGTCTCCTACGAGCAGTACTTC. It translates to CASSTTSGVSYEQYF.